Following are 9 T cell receptor beta chains from one sample sequenced in a study of regulatory T cells in long-lasting Graves disease. The TCR beta library used iRepertoire HTBI primers with Arm-PCR amplification of CDR3. TCRdb independently ran MiXCR on the multiplex PCR reads; one entry per CDR3 protein. This table has 350,000 to 500,000 distinct CDR3 sequences, about 21% appearing once. Time point specified: persistent/refractory GD, antithyroid drugs over 5 years with positive TRAb. Isolated PBMC RNA provided the starting material for the TCR library. Source: peripheral blood mononuclear cells (PBMCs), taken when the disease was refractory, from a patient treated with antithyroid drugs. These receptors were taken from a female donor with Graves disease.

The chain employs TRBV29-1 and TRBJ1-1; 9 bases line up with TRBD1. Per the germline V gene, CDR1 is SQVTM and CDR2 is ANQGSEA. Losses at the gene ends were 5 bases for V and 4 bases for J; bases not matched to a gene: 11. CDR3 length: 15 amino acids. The CDR3 DNA reads as TGCAGCGTTCCAACGTGGGACAGGGTGGGCACTGAAGCTTTCTTT. This encodes CSVPTWDRVGTEAFF.

This clonotype was seen ten or more times. The chain couples TRBV27 to TRBJ2-7; 7 positions match TRBD2. Trimming at V came to 6 bases and at J to 0 bases, leaving 11 bases not matched to a gene. The CDR3 is 16 amino acids. Germline V gives CDR1 MNHEY, CDR2 SMNVEV (reference sequence). As DNA, the CDR3 is TGTGCCAGCAGCTCTACACTTAGCGGGCACTCCTACGAGCAGTACTTC. Translation: CASSSTLSGHSYEQYF.

This clonotype has more than one count but fewer than ten. This sequence joins TRBV24-1 and TRBJ2-2; tentative D call: TRBD2 (5 bases). CDR3 length: 16 amino acids. V lost 0 bases and J 1 base, leaving 8 bases between the germline ends. Germline loops: CDR1 KGHDR, CDR2 SFDVKD. CDR3 region: CATSDLSGMNTGELFF. Here the CDR3 DNA reads TGTGCCACCAGTGATTTGTCGGGGATGAACACCGGGGAGCTGTTTTTT.

This clonotype has a count of ten or more. The chain joins TRBV6-1 to TRBJ1-2; a weak D match, TRBD1 (6 bases). Trimming took off 6 bases at V and 2 bases at J, with 16 bases between the two ends. The CDR3 is 15 residues long. CDR1 MNHNS and CDR2 SASEGT come from the germline V gene. The DNA of the CDR3 is TGTGCCAGCAGCCGGCGGGGGACAAGGAACTATGGCTACACCTTC. Protein: CASSRRGTRNYGYTF.

The chain uses TRBV20-1 and TRBJ2-7, with TRBD2 identical over 10 bases. The V gene end was trimmed by 3 bases and the J gene end by 1 base; junction bases not matched to a gene: 6. This CDR3 has 15 residues. Germline loops: CDR1 DFQATT, CDR2 SNEGSKA (reference sequence). The CDR3 loop is CSARGGLATSYEQYF. DNA for the CDR3: TGCAGTGCTAGGGGGGGACTAGCGACTTCCTACGAGCAGTACTTC.

The V and J genes are TRBV4-2 and TRBJ2-7; 9 nucleotides line up with TRBD2. V dropped 2 bases and J dropped 2; count of bases not matched to a gene: 7. This CDR3 is 16 amino acids long. Looked up from germline, CDR1 is LGHNA and CDR2 is YNFKEQ. The CDR3 here is CASSQTGLARTYEQYF. Here the CDR3 DNA reads TGTGCCAGCAGCCAAACAGGACTAGCGCGAACCTACGAGCAGTACTTC.

Many counts were recorded for this clonotype. This chain uses TRBV27 with TRBJ1-2; tentatively, D is TRBD1 (6 bases). Trimming left V 1 base short and J 8 bases short, with 14 bases between. The germline V gene encodes CDR1 MNHEY and CDR2 SMNVEV (reference sequence). This CDR3 has 14 amino acids. The CDR3 spells CASSLFAGVEGYTF. DNA of the CDR3: TGTGCCAGCAGTTTATTCGCAGGGGTAGAAGGCTACACCTTC.

In nucleotides, the CDR3 is TGTGCCAGCGCCGGGGGGGGGACGGGGAACACTGAAGCTTTCTTT. Translating it yields CASAGGGTGNTEAFF. The chain uses TRBV6-1 and TRBJ1-1; possible D gene TRBD1, 5 bases. Trimming shortened V by 8 bases and J by 1 base, and 17 bases separated the two germline ends. Germline V gene lookup returns CDR1 MNHNS and CDR2 SASEGT. This CDR3 region has 15 residues.

Ten or more counts support this clonotype. The chain has TRBV28 and TRBJ1-6, with 7 positions matching TRBD1. Germline CDR1 is MDHEN and CDR2 is SYDVKM. The junction had 2 bases not matched to a gene; V was cut back by 2 bases and J by 4 bases. CDR3 size: 15 residues. CDR3 residues: CASSLTGAYNSPLHF. The CDR3, as DNA: TGTGCCAGCAGTTTAACAGGGGCGTATAATTCACCCCTCCACTTT.